These 4 T cell receptor beta chains share one sample of origin, sequenced in a study of OX40 agonist ivuxolimab in advanced cancers. Here immunoSEQ multiplex PCR was the method, and the copy in TCRdb shows in-frame clones only, minus some. The sample carries around 72,000 clones, roughly nine tenths recorded once. The sample consisted of CD4+ or CD8+ T cells sorted from blood, taken in a trial of the OX40 agonist ivuxolimab. The source is an adult with an advanced solid tumor such as melanoma, head and neck, liver or kidney cancer.

The chain is built from TRBV5-1 and TRBJ2-7; the match to TRBD2 covers 10 bases. Trimming cost V 0 bases and J 6 bases; bases outside gene matches: 3. The CDR3 has 14 amino acids. Germline V gene lookup returns CDR1 SGHRS and CDR2 YFSETQ. CDR3 in amino acids: CASSLELAGGEQYF. The CDR3 coding sequence is TGCGCCAGCAGCTTGGAGTTAGCGGGAGGCGAGCAGTACTTC.

The V call is TRBV18, the J call TRBJ1-5; 7 nucleotides agree with TRBD1. The CDR3 has 16 residues. Germline lookup yields CDR1 KGHSH and CDR2 LQKENI. With V trimmed by 3 bases and J by 5 bases, 10 bases remained unmatched. The CDR3 region has the DNA TGTGCCAGCTCACCGATTCAACAGGGGCAATATCAGCCCCAGCATTTT. This encodes CASSPIQQGQYQPQHF.

The chain joins TRBV21-1 to TRBJ2-7; the tabulated D call, TRBD1, remains unverified against the DNA. TRBV21-1 is given as a pseudogene. The CDR3 covers 14 residues. CDR3: CASTLPGQGQEQYF. DNA for the CDR3: TGTGCCAGCACCCTCCCTGGACAGGGCCAGGAGCAGTACTTC.

The rearrangement uses TRBV5-4 and TRBJ1-6, with TRBD1 identical over 9 bases. This CDR3 spans 15 amino acids. Unmatched junction bases numbered 12, after V lost 4 bases and J lost 13 bases. The V gene's germline CDR1 is SGHNT and CDR2 YYREEE (reference sequence). The CDR3 DNA follows: TGTGCCAGCAGCCCCTCGGGACAGGGTTTGGCGCCCCTCCACTTT. It translates to CASSPSGQGLAPLHF. Supplemented by reference TRBV5-4 and TRBJ1-6, the full variable domain reads ETGVTQSPTHLIKTRGQQVTLRCSSQSGHNTVSWYQQALGQGPQFIFQYYREEENGRGNFPPRFSGLQFPNYSSELNVNALELDDSALYLCASSPSGQGLAPLHFGNGTRLTVT.